Detailed here is one T cell receptor beta chain. Its specificity is unknown. Oncomine TCR Beta short-read sequencing was applied to DNA from cultured CD4+ T cells. TCRdb re-called the PCR reads through MiXCR, storing one row per CDR3 protein. The sample lists thousands of distinct CDR3 sequences, roughly two fifths seen once, with roughly 13% in the top ten. This entry belongs to a study of vaccination and CD4 T cells after COVID-19. Sample treatment: roughly 11-day PBMC culture with coronavirus spike peptide pools or control peptides (ViraFEST assay). The unexposed donor's CD4+ T cells were collected before the COVID-19 pandemic (2011-2018). Cultures of PBMCs, around 2 million per well, were set up with approximately 10 IU/ml IL-2 and about 10 ug/ml peptide pools. The CDR3 sequence is 14 residues long. The germline V gene encodes CDR1 MNHEY and CDR2 SMNVEV (reference sequence). The V segment lost 6 bases and the J segment 0 bases; nucleotides outside the gene matches: 4.

Source material: CD4+ T cells from blood, cultured in vitro. This TCR was recovered from a human donor in good health. V and J are TRBV27 and TRBJ2-7; 8 bases map to TRBD1. The CDR3 DNA is TGTGCCAGCAGCCCCAGGGGGCTCTCCTACGAGCAGTACTTC. As protein: CASSPRGLSYEQYF.